The next 5 T cell receptor beta chains were all read from a single sample in a study of cytomegalovirus exposure and HLA in healthy donors. PCR used 60 Vbeta primers and 13 Jbeta primers. Using immunoSEQ multiplex PCR, the repertoire was profiled, and TCRdb retains in-frame clones only, with some absent. The sample lists fewer than 250,000 clones; around 87% were seen once. Specimen: PBMCs. Receptors originate from a woman aged 18 to 35 in good health and CMV-seronegative.

CDR3 DNA sequence: TGTGCCTGGAGTGTACAGGGATGGTACACCGGGGAGCTGTTTTTT. This gives the protein CAWSVQGWYTGELFF. The gene calls are TRBV30 and TRBJ2-2; a possible D gene is TRBD1 (6 bases). The V end was cut by 0 bases, the J end by 3 bases, with 11 bases between. There are 15 residues in the CDR3. Per the germline V gene, CDR1 is GTSNPN and CDR2 is SVGIG (reference sequence).

The chain joins TRBV6-1 to TRBJ2-5, with D possibly being TRBD1 (6 bases). The end of the DNA aligns better with TRBJ2-7, so the J call may be wrong. The CDR3 has 14 amino acids. The germline V gene encodes CDR1 MNHNS and CDR2 SASEGT. This CDR3 is CASSDGQGYYEQYF. In nucleotides, the CDR3 is TGTGCCAGCAGTGACGGGCAGGGGTATTACGAGCAGTACTTC.

The V call is TRBV11-3, the J call TRBJ1-1; D is possibly TRBD1 (5 bases). The V and J ends lost 0 bases and 0 bases respectively, with 20 bases between them. CDR1 is SGHNT, CDR2 YENEEA, per germline. The CDR3 sequence is 19 residues long. CDR3 sequence reads: CASSLDFFGGYGMNTEAFF. Written as DNA, the CDR3 is TGTGCCAGCAGCTTAGATTTCTTTGGGGGGTATGGGATGAACACTGAAGCTTTCTTT.

The V and J genes are TRBV11-2 and TRBJ2-7, with 8 bases aligning to TRBD1. The V gene's germline CDR1 is SGHAT and CDR2 FQNNGV. V shed 7 bases and J 4 bases; nucleotides not matched to a gene: 6. The CDR3 spans 13 residues. The DNA of the CDR3 is TGTGCCAGCATCGGGACAGGTTTATACGAGCAGTACTTC. It translates to CASIGTGLYEQYF.

The chain couples TRBV27 to TRBJ1-5; no reliable D call. This CDR3 contains 12 residues. The ends were cut back, 3 bases at V and 3 bases at J, with 3 bases in the middle. Germline V CDR1 and CDR2: MNHEY, SMNVEV (reference sequence). CDR3 sequence (DNA): TGTGCCAGCAGTTTCAACAATCAGCCCCAGCATTTT. Its translation: CASSFNNQPQHF.